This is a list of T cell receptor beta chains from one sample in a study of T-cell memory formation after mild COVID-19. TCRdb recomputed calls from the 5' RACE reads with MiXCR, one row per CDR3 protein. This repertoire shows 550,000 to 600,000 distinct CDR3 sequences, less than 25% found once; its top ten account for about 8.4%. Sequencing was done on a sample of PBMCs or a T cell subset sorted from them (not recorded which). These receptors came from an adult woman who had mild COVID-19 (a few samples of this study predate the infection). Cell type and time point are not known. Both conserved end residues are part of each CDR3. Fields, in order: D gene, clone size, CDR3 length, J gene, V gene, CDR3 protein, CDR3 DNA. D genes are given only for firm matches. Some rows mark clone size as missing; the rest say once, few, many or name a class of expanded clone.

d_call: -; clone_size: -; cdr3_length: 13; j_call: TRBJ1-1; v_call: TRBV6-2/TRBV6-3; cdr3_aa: CASSYRRGSEAFF; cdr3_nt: TGTGCCAGCAGTTACAGAAGGGGATCAGAAGCTTTCTTT
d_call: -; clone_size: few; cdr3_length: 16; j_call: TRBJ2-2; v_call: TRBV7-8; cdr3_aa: CASSSNTGANTGELFF; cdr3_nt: TGTGCCAGCAGTTCCAATACGGGGGCCAACACCGGGGAGCTGTTTTTT
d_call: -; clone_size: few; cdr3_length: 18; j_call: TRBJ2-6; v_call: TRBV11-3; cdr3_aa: CASSLFAGDSSGANVLTF; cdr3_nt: TGTGCCAGCAGCTTATTCGCAGGGGACTCCTCTGGGGCCAACGTCCTGACTTTC
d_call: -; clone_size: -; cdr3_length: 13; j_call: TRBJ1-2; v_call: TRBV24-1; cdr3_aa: CATSATERSGYTF; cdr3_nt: TGTGCCACCAGCGCGACCGAGCGCAGCGGCTACACCTTC
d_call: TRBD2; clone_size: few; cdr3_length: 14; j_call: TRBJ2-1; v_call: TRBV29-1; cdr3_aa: CSAGLAGVSDEQFF; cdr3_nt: TGCAGCGCCGGACTAGCGGGAGTTAGCGATGAGCAGTTCTTC
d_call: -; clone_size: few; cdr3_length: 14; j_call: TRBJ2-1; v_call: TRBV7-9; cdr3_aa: CASIPPGTYNEQFF; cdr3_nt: TGTGCCAGCATCCCCCCCGGGACCTACAATGAGCAGTTCTTC
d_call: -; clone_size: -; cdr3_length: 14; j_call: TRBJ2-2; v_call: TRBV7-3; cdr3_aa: CASSLGLFGGELFF; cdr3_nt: TGTGCCAGCAGCTTAGGTCTTTTCGGGGGGGAGCTGTTTTTT
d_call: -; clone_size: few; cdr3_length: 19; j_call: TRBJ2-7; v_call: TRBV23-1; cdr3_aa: CASSQPRASHLGRVYEQYF; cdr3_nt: TGCGCCAGCAGTCAGCCAAGGGCTTCCCACTTAGGCCGCGTTTACGAGCAGTACTTC
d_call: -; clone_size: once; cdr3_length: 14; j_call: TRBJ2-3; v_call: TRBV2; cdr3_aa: CASSERTRTDTQYF; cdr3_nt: TGTGCCAGCAGTGAAAGAACTCGCACAGATACGCAGTATTTT
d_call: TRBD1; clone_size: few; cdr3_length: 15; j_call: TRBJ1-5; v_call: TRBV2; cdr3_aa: CASSDHDRGGQPQHF; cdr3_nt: TGTGCCAGCAGCGACCATGACAGGGGAGGTCAGCCCCAGCATTTT
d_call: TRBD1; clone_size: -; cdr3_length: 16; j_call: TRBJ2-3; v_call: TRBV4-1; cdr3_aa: CASTPPSGRGTDTQYF; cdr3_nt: TGCGCCAGCACACCCCCTTCCGGCAGGGGGACAGATACGCAGTATTTT
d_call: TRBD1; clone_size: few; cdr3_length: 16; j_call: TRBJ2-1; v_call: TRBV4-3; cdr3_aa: CASSVNPGQGGNEQFF; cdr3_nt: TGCGCCAGCAGCGTTAACCCGGGACAGGGAGGCAATGAGCAGTTCTTC
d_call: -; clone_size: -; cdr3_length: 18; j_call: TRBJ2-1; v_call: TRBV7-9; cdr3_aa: CASSYRSAQRSSYNEQLF; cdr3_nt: TGTGCCAGCAGCTACAGAAGCGCCCAAAGGAGCTCCTACAATGAGCAGTTATTC
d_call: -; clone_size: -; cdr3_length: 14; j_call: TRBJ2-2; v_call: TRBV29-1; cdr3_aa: CSVGGIRNTGELFF; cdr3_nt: TGCAGCGTTGGGGGGATCCGGAACACCGGGGAGCTGTTTTTT
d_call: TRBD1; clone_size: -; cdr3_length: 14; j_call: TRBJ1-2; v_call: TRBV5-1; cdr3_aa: CASSQGTGDYGYTF; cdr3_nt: TGCGCCAGCAGCCAAGGGACAGGGGACTATGGCTACACCTTC
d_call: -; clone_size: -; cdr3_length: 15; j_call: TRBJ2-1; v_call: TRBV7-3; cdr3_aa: CASSLGLRGNNEQFF; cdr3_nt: TGTGCCAGCAGCTTAGGGCTCCGGGGCAACAATGAGCAGTTCTTC
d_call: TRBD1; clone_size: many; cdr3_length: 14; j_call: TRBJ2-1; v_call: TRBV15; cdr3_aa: CATRNGTVRNEQFF; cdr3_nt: TGTGCCACCAGGAACGGGACAGTTAGGAATGAGCAGTTCTTC
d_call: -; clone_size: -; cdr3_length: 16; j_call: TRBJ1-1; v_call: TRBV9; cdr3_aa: CASSVATDRSNTEAFF; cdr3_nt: TGTGCCAGCAGCGTAGCTACGGACAGATCGAACACTGAAGCTTTCTTT
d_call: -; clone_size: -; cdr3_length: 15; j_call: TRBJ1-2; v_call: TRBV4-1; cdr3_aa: CASSHPQEGDYGYTF; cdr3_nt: TGCGCCAGCAGCCACCCACAGGAGGGGGACTATGGCTACACCTTC
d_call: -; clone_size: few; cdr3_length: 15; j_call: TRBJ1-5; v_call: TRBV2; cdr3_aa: CASSRMRVGNQPQHF; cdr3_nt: TGTGCCAGCAGCCGCATGCGGGTGGGCAATCAGCCCCAGCATTTT
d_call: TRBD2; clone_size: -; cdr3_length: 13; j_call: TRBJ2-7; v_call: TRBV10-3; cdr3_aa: CASTSGTSYEQYF; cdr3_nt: TGTGCCAGCACTAGCGGGACTTCCTACGAGCAGTACTTC
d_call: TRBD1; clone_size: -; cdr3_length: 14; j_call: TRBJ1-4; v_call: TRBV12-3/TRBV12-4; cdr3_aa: CASSLRTGGEKLFF; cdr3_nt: TGTGCCAGCAGTCTCCGGACAGGGGGTGAAAAACTGTTTTTT
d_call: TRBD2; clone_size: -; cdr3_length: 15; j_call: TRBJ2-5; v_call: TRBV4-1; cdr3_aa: CASSQVGLVGETQYF; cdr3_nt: TGCGCCAGCAGCCAAGTGGGACTAGTGGGGGAGACCCAGTACTTC
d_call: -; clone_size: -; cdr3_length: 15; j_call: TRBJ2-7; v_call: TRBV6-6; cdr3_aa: CASSKMRDISYEQYF; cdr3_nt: TGTGCCAGCAGCAAAATGCGGGACATTTCCTACGAGCAGTACTTC
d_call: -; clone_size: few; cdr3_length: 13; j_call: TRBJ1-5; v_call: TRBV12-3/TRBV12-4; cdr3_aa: CASSFSHGQPQHF; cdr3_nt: TGTGCCAGCAGTTTCTCCCACGGTCAGCCCCAGCATTTT
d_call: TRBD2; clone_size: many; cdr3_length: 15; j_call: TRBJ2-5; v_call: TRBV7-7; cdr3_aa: CASSGSWGGQETQYF; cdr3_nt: TGTGCTAGCAGCGGGTCTTGGGGGGGTCAAGAGACCCAGTACTTC
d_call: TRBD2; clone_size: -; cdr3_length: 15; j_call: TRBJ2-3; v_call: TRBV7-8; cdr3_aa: CASSLWTSGRVPQYF; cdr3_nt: TGTGCCAGCAGCTTATGGACTAGCGGGAGGGTACCGCAGTATTTT
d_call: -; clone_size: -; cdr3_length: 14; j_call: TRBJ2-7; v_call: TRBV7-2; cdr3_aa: CASSLVPSTYEQYF; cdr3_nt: TGTGCCAGCAGCTTAGTTCCGTCGACCTACGAGCAGTACTTC
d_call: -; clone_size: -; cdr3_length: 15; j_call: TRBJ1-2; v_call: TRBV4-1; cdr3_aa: CASSQPGRTNRGYTF; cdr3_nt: TGCGCCAGCAGCCAACCAGGACGGACAAATCGAGGCTACACCTTC
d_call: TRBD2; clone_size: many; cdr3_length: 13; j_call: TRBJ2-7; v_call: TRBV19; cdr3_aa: CASASGGTYEQYF; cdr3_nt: TGTGCCTCAGCCTCGGGGGGAACCTACGAGCAGTACTTC
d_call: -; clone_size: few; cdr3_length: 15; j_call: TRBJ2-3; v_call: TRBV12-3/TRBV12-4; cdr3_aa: CASSPVGEGTDTQYF; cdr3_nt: TGTGCCAGCAGCCCCGTTGGGGAAGGTACAGATACGCAGTATTTT
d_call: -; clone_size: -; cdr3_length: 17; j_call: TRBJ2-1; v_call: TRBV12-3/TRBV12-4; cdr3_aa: CASSQGRLALTYNEQFF; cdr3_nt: TGTGCCAGCAGTCAGGGGAGACTCGCGCTTACCTACAATGAGCAGTTCTTC
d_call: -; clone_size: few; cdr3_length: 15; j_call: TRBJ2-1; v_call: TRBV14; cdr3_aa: CASSHLGVSYNEQFF; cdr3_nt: TGTGCCAGCAGCCACTTGGGAGTCTCCTACAATGAGCAGTTCTTC
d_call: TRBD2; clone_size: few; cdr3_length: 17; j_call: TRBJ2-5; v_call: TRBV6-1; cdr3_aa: CASSDILAGGPQETQYF; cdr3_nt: TGTGCCAGCAGCGATATTCTAGCGGGGGGGCCGCAAGAGACCCAGTACTTC
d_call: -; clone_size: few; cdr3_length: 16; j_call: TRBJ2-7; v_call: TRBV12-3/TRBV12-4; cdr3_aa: CASSPPDSAQSYEQYF; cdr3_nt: TGTGCCAGCAGTCCCCCCGACAGTGCCCAATCCTACGAGCAGTACTTC
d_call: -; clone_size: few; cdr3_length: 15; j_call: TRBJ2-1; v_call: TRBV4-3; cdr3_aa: CASSQDNWGDNEQFF; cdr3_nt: TGCGCCAGCAGCCAAGATAATTGGGGAGACAATGAGCAGTTCTTC
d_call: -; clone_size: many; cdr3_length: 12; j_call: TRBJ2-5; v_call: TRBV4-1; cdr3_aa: CASSQGGETQYF; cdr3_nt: TGTGCCAGCAGCCAGGGGGGAGAGACCCAGTACTTC
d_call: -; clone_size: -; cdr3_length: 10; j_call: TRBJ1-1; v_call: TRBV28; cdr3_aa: CASRSSEAFF; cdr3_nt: TGTGCCAGCAGATCGTCTGAAGCTTTCTTT
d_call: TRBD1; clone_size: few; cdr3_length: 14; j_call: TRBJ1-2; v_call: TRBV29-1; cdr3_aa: CSVEGAGGLYGYTF; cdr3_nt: TGCAGCGTTGAAGGGGCAGGGGGCCTATATGGCTACACCTTC
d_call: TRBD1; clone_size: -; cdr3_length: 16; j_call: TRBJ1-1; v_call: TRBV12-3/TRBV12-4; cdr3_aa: CASSPQGARGNTEAFF; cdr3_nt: TGTGCCAGCAGCCCACAGGGGGCCAGGGGGAACACTGAAGCTTTCTTT
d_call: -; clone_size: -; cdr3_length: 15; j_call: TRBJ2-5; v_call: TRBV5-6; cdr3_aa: CASSRGVGVRETQYF; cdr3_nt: TGTGCCAGCAGCCGGGGCGTCGGGGTGCGGGAGACCCAGTACTTC
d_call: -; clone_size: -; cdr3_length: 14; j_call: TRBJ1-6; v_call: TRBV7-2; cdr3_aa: CASSGGYSNSPLHF; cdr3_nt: TGTGCCAGCAGCGGGGGATATTCGAATTCACCCCTCCACTTT
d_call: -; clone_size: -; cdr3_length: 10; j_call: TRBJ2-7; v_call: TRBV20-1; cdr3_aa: CSANLGGEYF; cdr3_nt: TGCAGTGCTAACCTCGGAGGAGAGTACTTC
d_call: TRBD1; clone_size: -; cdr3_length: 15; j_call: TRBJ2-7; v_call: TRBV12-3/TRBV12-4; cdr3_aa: CASSSRDRGFLEQYF; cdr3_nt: TGTGCCAGCAGTTCTCGGGACAGGGGCTTTCTCGAGCAGTACTTC
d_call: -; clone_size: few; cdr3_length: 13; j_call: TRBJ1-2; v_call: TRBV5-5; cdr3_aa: CASRPQGSNGYTF; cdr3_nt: TGTGCCAGCAGACCTCAGGGGTCCAATGGCTACACCTTC
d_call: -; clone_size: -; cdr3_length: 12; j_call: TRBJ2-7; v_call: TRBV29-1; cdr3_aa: CSVGPDTYEQYF; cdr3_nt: TGCAGCGTTGGCCCCGACACCTACGAGCAGTACTTC
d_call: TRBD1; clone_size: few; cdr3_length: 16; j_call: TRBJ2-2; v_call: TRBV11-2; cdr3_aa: CASSPGDRGLGGELFF; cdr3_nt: TGTGCCAGCAGCCCCGGGGACAGGGGGCTGGGCGGGGAGCTGTTTTTT
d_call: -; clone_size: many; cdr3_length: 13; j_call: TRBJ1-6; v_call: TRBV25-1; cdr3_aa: CASIGRGGSPLHF; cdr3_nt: TGTGCCAGCATCGGGAGGGGAGGCTCACCCCTCCACTTT
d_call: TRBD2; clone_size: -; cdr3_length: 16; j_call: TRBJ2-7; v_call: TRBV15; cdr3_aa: CATRTTSGRRGYEQYF; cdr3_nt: TGTGCCACCAGGACGACTAGCGGGAGAAGAGGGTACGAGCAGTACTTC
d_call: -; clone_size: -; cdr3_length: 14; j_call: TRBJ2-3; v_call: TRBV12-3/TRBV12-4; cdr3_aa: CASSLGSEADTQYF; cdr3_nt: TGTGCCAGCAGTTTGGGCTCAGAAGCAGATACGCAGTATTTT
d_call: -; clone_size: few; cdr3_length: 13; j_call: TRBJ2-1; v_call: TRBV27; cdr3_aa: CASSLNRANEQFF; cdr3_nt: TGTGCCAGCAGTTTGAACCGGGCGAATGAGCAGTTCTTC
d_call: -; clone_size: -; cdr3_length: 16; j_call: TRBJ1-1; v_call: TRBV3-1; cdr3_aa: CASSHQVGPLNTEAFF; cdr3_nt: TGTGCCAGCAGCCACCAGGTCGGACCTTTGAACACTGAAGCTTTCTTT